What follows is one T cell receptor (beta chain) and its context. Its antigen is currently unknown. This CDR3 is built from 14 residues. With V trimmed by 4 bases and J by 7 bases, 9 bases remained unmatched. Germline CDR1 ENHRY, CDR2 SYGVKD. With template switching, a universal primer site was added, and the cDNA carried unique molecular identifiers. TCRdb processed the 5' RACE reads anew with MiXCR; each CDR3 protein has one entry. Found here are a few hundred thousand distinct CDR3 sequences, nearly 15% of them singletons; the top ten hold roughly 0.43%. The record originates from a study of identical twins. Findings and limits, study-wide: Beta out-of-frame sequences showed weaker excess sharing between twins. Compared with unrelated sharing, twin-shared out-of-frame alpha sequences had more low-probability sequences.

This sample also appeared in a second study, on yellow fever vaccine responses in identical twins.

V usage is TRBV10-3 and J usage is TRBJ2-5; TRBD2 matches 7 bases. Sequencing was carried out using CD4+ T cells sorted from blood. The sequence was collected from a woman aged 18-29 years in good health. The CDR3 nucleotides are TGTGCCATCAGTGCTGAGCGGGGCCTCGGGACCCAGTACTTC. Protein sequence: CAISAERGLGTQYF.